This T cell receptor (beta chain) appears in the sequencing data of a study of beta chain features in type 1 diabetes. The authors reverse transcribed all of the isolated RNA, so sequencing captured expressed TCRB transcripts. Naive, central memory and regulatory T cell samples produced a mean of about 3.4 million reads. Assay used: immunoSEQ multiplex PCR; TCRdb lists only in-frame clones, some missing. The table includes hundreds of thousands of clones, 10% to 15% detected once. The germline V and J ends were trimmed by 7 bases and 4 bases, with 14 bases remaining between them. Germline V gene lookup returns CDR1 SQVTM and CDR2 ANQGSEA. The CDR3 is 13 residues long.

V is TRBV29-1 and J is TRBJ1-3; D is perhaps TRBD1 (6 bases). This clonotype was obtained from a man aged 18 to 29 in good health. Sequencing input: naive CD4+ T cells from blood. Here the CDR3 reads CSADTGSGNTIYF. The CDR3 DNA follows: TGCAGCGCAGATACAGGGTCCGGAAACACCATATATTTT. The full variable domain, its missing parts supplied by reference TRBV29-1 and TRBJ1-3, is SAVISQKPSRDICQRGTSLTIQCQVDSQVTMMFWYRQQPGQSLTLIATANQGSEATYESGFVIDKFPISRPNLTFSTLTVSNMSPEDSSIYLCSADTGSGNTIYFGEGSWLTVV.